The sequence of this TCR beta chain was determined in a study of shared clonotypes between healthy human individuals. Points from the study as a whole: The genetic and exposure-history diversity represented was limited by few donors.

Germline CDR1 reads SGHRS; CDR2 reads YFSETQ. The CDR3 is 13 residues long. A word on this clone: The antigen is undetermined. The junction differs from germline at one of its ends, possibly a read error.

Every immunoSEQ plate was one replicate of a subset's evenly spread DNA. Ten immunoSEQ deep assay plates were used by the authors to sequence unsorted PBMC DNA. Generated by immunoSEQ multiplex PCR, the TCRdb table keeps only in-frame clones and is missing some. Of hundreds of thousands of clones in the sample, roughly 80% were seen once. Nashville, Tennessee was home to all donors, who were Caucasian adults. The sequence was obtained from a woman between 40 and 55 years old in good health. Some clones in this sample may be carry-over from other donors' samples. The sample taken for sequencing was PBMCs. V is TRBV5-1 and J is TRBJ2-7, with 8 bases fitting TRBD2. The CDR3: CASRLGLDYEQYF. CDR3 nucleotide sequence: TGCGCCAGCAGGTTGGGACTAGACTACGAGCAGTACTTC. The full variable domain, rest sourced from reference TRBV5-1 and TRBJ2-7, is KAGVTQTPRYLIKTRGQQVTLSCSPISGHRSVSWYQQTPGQGLQFLFEYFSETQRNKGNFPGRFSGRQFSNSRSEMNVSTLELGDSALYLCASRLGLDYEQYFGPGTRLTVT.